This T cell receptor (beta chain) was retrieved from a study of patients and donors after allogeneic stem cell transplantation. A single count supports this clonotype. CDR3 size: 15 residues. V gave up 0 bases and J gave up 4 bases; unmatched junction bases: 3. A single record per CDR3 protein comes from TCRdb applying MiXCR to the RT-PCR reads. The table has more than 150,000 distinct CDR3 sequences, approximately 25% seen once. The sequence was obtained from a human donor who was either an allogeneic HSCT recipient or a stem cell or donor lymphocyte infusion donor (not recorded which). It is not recorded whose cells these are; they may come from a transplant donor. The chain combines TRBV12-3 or TRBV12-4 with TRBJ1-5, with 7 bases fitting TRBD1. The specimen was blood, either unsorted or a sorted T cell fraction (not recorded which). The CDR3 region has the DNA TGTGCCAGCAGTTTAGCGGGGACAGAGAATCAGCCCCAGCATTTT. It specifies CASSLAGTENQPQHF.